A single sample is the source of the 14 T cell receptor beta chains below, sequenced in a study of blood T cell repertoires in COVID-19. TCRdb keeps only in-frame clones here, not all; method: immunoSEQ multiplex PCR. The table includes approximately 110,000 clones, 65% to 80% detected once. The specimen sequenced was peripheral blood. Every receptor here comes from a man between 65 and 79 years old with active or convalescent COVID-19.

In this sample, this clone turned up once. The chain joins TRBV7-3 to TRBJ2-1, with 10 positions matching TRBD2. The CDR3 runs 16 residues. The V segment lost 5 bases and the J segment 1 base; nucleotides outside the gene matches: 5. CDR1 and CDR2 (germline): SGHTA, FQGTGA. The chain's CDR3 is CASSRTSGGSYNEQFF. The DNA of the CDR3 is TGTGCCAGCAGCCGGACTAGCGGAGGATCCTACAATGAGCAGTTCTTC.

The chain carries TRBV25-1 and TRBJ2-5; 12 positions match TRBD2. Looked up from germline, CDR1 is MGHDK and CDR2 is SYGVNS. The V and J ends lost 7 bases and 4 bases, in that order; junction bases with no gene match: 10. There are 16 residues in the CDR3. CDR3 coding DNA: TGTGCCAGCACCATCAGCTCGGGACTAGCGGGAGAGACCCAGTACTTC. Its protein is CASTISSGLAGETQYF.

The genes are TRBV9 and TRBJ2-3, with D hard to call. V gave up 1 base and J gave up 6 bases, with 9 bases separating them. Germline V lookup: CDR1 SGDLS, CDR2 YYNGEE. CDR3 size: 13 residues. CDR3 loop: CASSVLDGDTQYF. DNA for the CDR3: TGTGCCAGCAGCGTACTAGATGGCGATACGCAGTATTTT.

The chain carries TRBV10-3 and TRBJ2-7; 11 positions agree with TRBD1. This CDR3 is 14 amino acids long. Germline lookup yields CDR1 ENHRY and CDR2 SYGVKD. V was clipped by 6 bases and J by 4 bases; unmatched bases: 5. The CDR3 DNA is TGTGCCATCAGCCCGGGACAGGGGGAATACGAGCAGTACTTC. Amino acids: CAISPGQGEYEQYF.

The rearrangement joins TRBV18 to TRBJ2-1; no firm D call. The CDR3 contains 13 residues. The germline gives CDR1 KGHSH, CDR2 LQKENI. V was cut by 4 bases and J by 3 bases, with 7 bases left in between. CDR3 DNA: TGTGCCAGCTCACGACCTAACTACAATGAGCAGTTCTTC. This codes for CASSRPNYNEQFF.

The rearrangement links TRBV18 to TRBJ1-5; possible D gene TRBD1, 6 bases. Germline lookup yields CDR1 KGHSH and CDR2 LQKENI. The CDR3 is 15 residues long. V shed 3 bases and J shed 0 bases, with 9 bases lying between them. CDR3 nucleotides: TGTGCCAGCTCACCCCAGGGGAATAGCAATCAGCCCCAGCATTTT. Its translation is CASSPQGNSNQPQHF.

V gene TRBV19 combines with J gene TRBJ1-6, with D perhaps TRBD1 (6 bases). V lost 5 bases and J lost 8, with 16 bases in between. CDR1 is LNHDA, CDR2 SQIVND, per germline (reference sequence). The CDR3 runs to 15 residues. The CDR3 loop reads CASSGVRTEHSPLHF. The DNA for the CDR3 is TGTGCCAGTAGTGGGGTGAGGACAGAGCATTCACCCCTCCACTTT.

CDR3 loop: CASSYPRDRGNTEAFF. CDR3 DNA: TGTGCCAGCAGTTACCCCCGGGACAGGGGTAACACTGAAGCTTTCTTT. This rearrangement joins TRBV6-5 to TRBJ1-1; 10 nucleotides match TRBD1. This CDR3 is built from 16 residues. The J segment lost 2 bases and the V segment lost 2 bases, leaving 5 bases of the junction unmatched. Germline V lookup: CDR1 MNHEY, CDR2 SVGAGI.

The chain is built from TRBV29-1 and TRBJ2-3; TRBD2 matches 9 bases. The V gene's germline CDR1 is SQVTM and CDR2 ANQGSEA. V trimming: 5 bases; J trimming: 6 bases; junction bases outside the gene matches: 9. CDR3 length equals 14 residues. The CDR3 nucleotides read TGCAGCGTTACCGAGCGGGGGGCAGCCGATACGCAGTATTTT. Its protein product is CSVTERGAADTQYF.

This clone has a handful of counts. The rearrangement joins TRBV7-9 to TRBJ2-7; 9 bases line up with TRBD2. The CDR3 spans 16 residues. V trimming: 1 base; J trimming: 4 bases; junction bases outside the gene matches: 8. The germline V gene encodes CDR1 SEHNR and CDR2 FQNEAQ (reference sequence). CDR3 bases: TGTGCCAGCAGCTTAGGTGGCGCGGGGGGGATATACGAGCAGTACTTC. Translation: CASSLGGAGGIYEQYF.

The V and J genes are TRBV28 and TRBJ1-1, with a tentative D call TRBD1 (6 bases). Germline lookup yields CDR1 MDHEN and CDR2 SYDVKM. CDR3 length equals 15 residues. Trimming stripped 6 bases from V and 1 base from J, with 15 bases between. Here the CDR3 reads CASSLPPTGNTEAFF. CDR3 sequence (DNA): TGTGCCAGCAGCCTTCCACCGACAGGGAACACTGAAGCTTTCTTT.

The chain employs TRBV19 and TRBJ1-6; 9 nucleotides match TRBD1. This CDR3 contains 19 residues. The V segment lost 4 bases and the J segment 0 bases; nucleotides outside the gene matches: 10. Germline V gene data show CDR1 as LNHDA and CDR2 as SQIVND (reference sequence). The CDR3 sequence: CASSTPGQGRSSYNSPLHF. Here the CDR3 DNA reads TGTGCCAGTAGTACGCCGGGACAGGGAAGGAGCTCCTATAATTCACCCCTCCACTTT. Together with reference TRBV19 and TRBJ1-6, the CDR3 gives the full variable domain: DGGITQSPKYLFRKEGQNVTLSCEQNLNHDAMYWYRQDPGQGLRLIYYSQIVNDFQKGDIAEGYSVSREKKESFPLTVTSAQKNPTAFYLCASSTPGQGRSSYNSPLHFGNGTRLTVT.

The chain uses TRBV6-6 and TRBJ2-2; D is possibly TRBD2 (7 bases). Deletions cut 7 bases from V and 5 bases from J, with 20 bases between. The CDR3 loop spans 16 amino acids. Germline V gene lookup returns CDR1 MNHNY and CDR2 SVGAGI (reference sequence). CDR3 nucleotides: TGTGCCAGCAAGGGAGGGGGGGGCGCGGGAACCGGGGAGCTGTTTTTT. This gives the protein CASKGGGGAGTGELFF.

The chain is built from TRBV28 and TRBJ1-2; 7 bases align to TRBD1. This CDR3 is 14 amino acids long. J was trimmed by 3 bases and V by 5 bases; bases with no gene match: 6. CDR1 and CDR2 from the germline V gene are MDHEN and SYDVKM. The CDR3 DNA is TGTGCCAGCAGTGCTCACACAGGGGACTATGGCTACACCTTC. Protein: CASSAHTGDYGYTF.